These T cell receptor beta chains were read from a single sample in a study of identifying expanded T cells in peripheral blood. TCRdb keeps only in-frame clones here, not all; method: immunoSEQ multiplex PCR. The repertoire has roughly 86,000 clones, 80% to 90% of them found once; the top ten carry roughly 4.4%. Sequencing was carried out using blood. The receptor source for this set is a person aged 18-69 years in good health. Both conserved end residues are part of each CDR3. A D gene is named only where the DNA matches it firmly. Clone size is not always given. Where it is, it says once, few, many or a class for expanded clones.

.,13,TRBJ2-1,.,TRBV7-2,CASSSQGEVNQFF,TGTGCCAGCAGCTCACAGGGTGAAGTTAACCAGTTCTTC
.,13,TRBJ1-2,.,TRBV6-5,CASSAGPVRGYTF,TGTGCCAGCAGTGCTGGACCCGTGCGGGGCTACACCTTC
.,15,TRBJ2-2,.,TRBV5-6,CASSLLGASTGELFF,TGTGCCAGCAGCTTGCTGGGGGCCTCCACCGGGGAGCTGTTTTTT
.,15,TRBJ1-2,TRBD1,TRBV7-9,CASSQDRGRSIGYTF,TGTGCCAGCAGCCAGGACAGGGGTAGGTCGATTGGCTACACCTTC
.,13,TRBJ1-4,TRBD1,TRBV10-1,CAARDRVNEKLFF,TGCGCCGCAAGAGACAGGGTCAATGAAAAACTGTTTTTT
.,15,TRBJ1-5,.,TRBV6-6,CASSYGQIANQPQHF,TGTGCCAGCAGTTACGGACAGATTGCAAATCAGCCCCAGCATTTT
.,12,TRBJ2-1,.,TRBV15,CATSRGSNEQFF,TGTGCCACCAGCAGGGGTTCCAATGAGCAGTTCTTC
.,15,TRBJ1-3,.,TRBV11-3,CASSSWTFSGNTIYF,TGTGCCAGCAGCAGTTGGACTTTCTCTGGAAACACCATATATTTT
.,12,TRBJ2-7,.,TRBV2,CASQQDPYEQYF,TGTGCCAGCCAACAGGACCCTTACGAGCAGTACTTC
.,14,TRBJ1-4,.,TRBV5-1,CASSLGGTNEKLFF,TGCGCCAGCAGCCTGGGAGGGACTAATGAAAAACTGTTTTTT
.,14,TRBJ2-7,.,TRBV7-8,CASSHVGYGDEQYF,TGTGCCAGCAGCCACGTCGGTTATGGCGACGAGCAGTACTTC
.,14,TRBJ1-4,TRBD1,TRBV19,CASSSGTANEKLFF,TGTGCCAGTAGTTCCGGGACAGCAAATGAAAAACTGTTTTTT
.,14,TRBJ2-2,.,TRBV9,CASSPQQSTGELFF,TGTGCCAGCAGCCCCCAACAGAGTACCGGGGAGCTGTTTTTT
few,15,TRBJ1-1,.,TRBV7-2,CASSLGLGRNTEAFF,TGTGCCAGCAGCTTAGGTTTAGGGCGGAACACTGAAGCTTTCTTT
.,17,TRBJ2-6,.,TRBV5-1,CASSWAHGSSGANVLTF,TGCGCCAGCAGCTGGGCACACGGAAGCTCTGGGGCCAACGTCCTGACTTTC
.,16,TRBJ1-5,TRBD1,TRBV15,CATSGGGDRVGGPQHF,TGTGCCACCAGCGGCGGAGGGGACAGGGTCGGGGGGCCCCAGCATTTT
.,16,TRBJ1-3,TRBD1,TRBV7-6,CASSTTGQGTGNTIYF,TGTGCCAGCAGCACCACGGGACAGGGGACTGGAAACACCATATATTTT
.,13,TRBJ1-2,.,TRBV5-1,CASSQTEGYGYTF,TGCGCCAGCAGCCAGACAGAGGGTTATGGCTACACCTTC
few,14,TRBJ1-1,.,TRBV5-6,CASSLGRGASEAFF,TGTGCCAGCAGCTTGGGTAGAGGAGCCTCAGAAGCTTTCTTT
.,16,TRBJ2-7,TRBD2,TRBV6-1,CASSGGTSGGYYEQYF,TGTGCCAGCAGTGGAGGGACTAGCGGGGGATACTACGAGCAGTACTTC
.,18,TRBJ2-3,TRBD2,TRBV6-1,CASSDRGLAGGIVGTQYF,TGTGCCAGCAGTGATCGGGGACTAGCGGGGGGCATTGTAGGTACGCAGTATTTT
.,17,TRBJ2-7,.,TRBV27,CASSLLGGGQGIGEQYF,TGTGCCAGCAGTTTACTAGGGGGGGGGCAGGGAATAGGAGAGCAGTACTTC
.,13,TRBJ1-2,TRBD1,TRBV5-6,CASSSDRAYGYTF,TGTGCCAGCAGCTCGGACAGGGCCTATGGCTACACCTTC
.,12,TRBJ2-3,.,TRBV7-2,CASSSGTDTQYF,TGTGCCAGCAGCTCTGGCACAGATACGCAGTATTTT
.,16,TRBJ2-7,.,TRBV5-5,CASSLLNTALSYEQYF,TGTGCCAGCAGCTTGCTAAATACCGCGCTCTCCTACGAGCAGTACTTC
.,15,TRBJ2-1,.,TRBV7-2,CASSSPPRVFNEQFF,TGTGCCAGCAGCTCTCCCCCCAGGGTATTCAATGAGCAGTTCTTC
.,13,TRBJ1-6,.,TRBV15,CATSRGQNSPLHF,TGTGCCACCAGCAGGGGTCAGAATTCACCCCTCCACTTT
.,16,TRBJ2-3,.,TRBV4-2,CASSPPEGGGADTQYF,TGTGCCAGCAGCCCGCCTGAGGGAGGGGGGGCCGATACGCAGTATTTT
once,15,TRBJ1-1,.,TRBV6-1,CASSTDRSGYTEAFF,TGTGCCAGCAGTACCGACAGATCGGGATACACTGAAGCTTTCTTT
few,16,TRBJ2-1,.,TRBV10-3,CAISESVGGVSNEQFF,TGTGCCATCAGTGAGTCGGTCGGCGGGGTTTCCAATGAGCAGTTCTTC
.,15,TRBJ1-4,.,TRBV6-6,CASSSAGAGTEKLFF,TGTGCCAGCAGTTCCGCTGGCGCAGGGACTGAAAAACTGTTTTTT
.,15,TRBJ1-1,.,TRBV19,CASSPLSTYFTEAFF,TGTGCCAGTAGTCCACTCTCGACATACTTCACTGAAGCTTTCTTT
.,13,TRBJ1-4,.,TRBV6-5,CASTTGNSEKLFF,TGTGCCAGCACGACGGGTAATAGTGAAAAACTGTTTTTT
.,15,TRBJ1-4,.,TRBV7-2,CASSPFTGRNEKLFF,TGTGCCAGCAGCCCCTTCACAGGGAGGAATGAAAAACTGTTTTTT
.,16,TRBJ1-5,TRBD1,TRBV5-5,CASSLVFGDRGEPQHF,TGTGCCAGCAGCTTGGTATTCGGCGACAGGGGTGAGCCCCAGCATTTT
.,12,TRBJ1-1,.,TRBV15,CATSKGWGEAFF,TGTGCCACCAGCAAGGGGTGGGGTGAAGCTTTCTTT
.,12,TRBJ2-7,.,TRBV19,CASSPNDYEQYF,TGTGCCAGTAGTCCAAACGACTACGAGCAGTACTTC
.,22,TRBJ1-1,.,TRBV4-1,CASSQGPFGARHNHGANTEAFF,TGCGCCAGCAGCCAAGGGCCATTCGGGGCCAGACATAACCATGGGGCGAACACTGAAGCTTTCTTT
.,13,TRBJ2-2,.,TRBV9,CASSAQDTGELFF,TGTGCCAGCAGCGCACAGGACACCGGGGAGCTGTTTTTT
once,16,TRBJ1-1,.,TRBV7-2,CASSSSVAGLNTEAFF,TGTGCCAGCAGTTCCTCGGTGGCAGGGTTGAACACTGAAGCTTTCTTT
.,16,TRBJ1-4,.,TRBV5-6,CASSWGWSGTNEKLFF,TGTGCCAGCAGCTGGGGGTGGAGTGGGACTAATGAAAAACTGTTTTTT
.,13,TRBJ1-4,.,TRBV6-5,CASSRTVNEKLFF,TGTGCCAGCAGTAGGACAGTCAATGAAAAACTGTTTTTT